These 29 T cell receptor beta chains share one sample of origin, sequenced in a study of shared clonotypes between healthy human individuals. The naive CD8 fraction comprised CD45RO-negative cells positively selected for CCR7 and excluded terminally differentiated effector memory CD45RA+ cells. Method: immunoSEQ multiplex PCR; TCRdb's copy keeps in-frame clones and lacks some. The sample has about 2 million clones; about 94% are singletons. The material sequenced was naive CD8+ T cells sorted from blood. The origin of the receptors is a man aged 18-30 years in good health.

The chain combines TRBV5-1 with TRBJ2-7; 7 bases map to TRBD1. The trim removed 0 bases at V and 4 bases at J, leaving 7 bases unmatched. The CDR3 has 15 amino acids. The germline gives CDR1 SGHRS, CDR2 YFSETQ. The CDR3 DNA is TGCGCCAGCAGCTTGGAGGGACAGCCCCGTTACGAGCAGTACTTC. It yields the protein CASSLEGQPRYEQYF.

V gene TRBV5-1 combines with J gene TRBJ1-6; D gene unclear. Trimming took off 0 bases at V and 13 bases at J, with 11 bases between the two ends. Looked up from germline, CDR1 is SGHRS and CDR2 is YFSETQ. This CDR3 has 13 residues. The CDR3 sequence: CASSLAGRNPLHF. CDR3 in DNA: TGCGCCAGCAGCTTGGCTGGCCGAAACCCCCTCCACTTT.

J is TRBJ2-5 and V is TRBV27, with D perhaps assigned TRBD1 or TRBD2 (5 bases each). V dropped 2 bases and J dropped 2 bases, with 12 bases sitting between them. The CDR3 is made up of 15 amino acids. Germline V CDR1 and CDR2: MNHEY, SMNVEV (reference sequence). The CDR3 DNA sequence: TGTGCCAGCAGTTTAATGGGGACCATACAAGAGACCCAGTACTTC. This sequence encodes CASSLMGTIQETQYF.

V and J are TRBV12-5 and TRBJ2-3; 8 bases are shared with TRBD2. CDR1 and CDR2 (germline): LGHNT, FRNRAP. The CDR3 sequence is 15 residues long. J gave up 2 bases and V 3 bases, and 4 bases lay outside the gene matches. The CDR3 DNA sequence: TGTGCTAGTGGTTTACCGGGAGGGGACACAGATACGCAGTATTTT. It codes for CASGLPGGDTDTQYF.

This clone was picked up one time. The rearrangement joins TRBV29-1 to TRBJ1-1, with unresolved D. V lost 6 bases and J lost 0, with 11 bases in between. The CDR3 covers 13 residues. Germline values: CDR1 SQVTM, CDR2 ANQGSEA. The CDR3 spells CSVSVGMNTEAFF. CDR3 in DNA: TGCAGCGTCAGTGTGGGAATGAACACTGAAGCTTTCTTT.

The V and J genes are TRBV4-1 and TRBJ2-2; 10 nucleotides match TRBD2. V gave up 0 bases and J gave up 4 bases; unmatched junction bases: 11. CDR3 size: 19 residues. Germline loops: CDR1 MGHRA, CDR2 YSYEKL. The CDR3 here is CASSQDLLAGVLATGELFF. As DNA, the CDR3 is TGCGCCAGCAGCCAAGATCTCCTAGCGGGAGTTCTTGCCACCGGGGAGCTGTTTTTT.

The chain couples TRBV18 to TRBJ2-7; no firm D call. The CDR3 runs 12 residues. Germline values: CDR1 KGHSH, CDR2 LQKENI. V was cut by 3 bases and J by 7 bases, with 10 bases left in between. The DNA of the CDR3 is TGTGCCAGCTCACCTGAGCCTTCGGAGCAGTACTTC. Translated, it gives CASSPEPSEQYF.

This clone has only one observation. The CDR3 sequence: CSVEDGRSDTEAFF. In nucleotides, the CDR3 is TGCAGCGTTGAAGATGGAAGATCTGACACTGAAGCTTTCTTT. This sequence joins TRBV29-1 and TRBJ1-1; D uncertain. V was clipped by 0 bases and J by 3 bases, with 11 bases between them. Germline loops: CDR1 SQVTM, CDR2 ANQGSEA. CDR3 length: 14 amino acids. Complete variable domain (other parts from reference TRBV29-1 and TRBJ1-1): SAVISQKPSRDICQRGTSLTIQCQVDSQVTMMFWYRQQPGQSLTLIATANQGSEATYESGFVIDKFPISRPNLTFSTLTVSNMSPEDSSIYLCSVEDGRSDTEAFFGQGTRLTVV.

The DNA of the CDR3 is TGTGCCAGCAGCCCAGGACTAGCGGGAGAACCGTCCCTGTACGAGCAGTACTTC. This encodes CASSPGLAGEPSLYEQYF. V and J are TRBV9 and TRBJ2-7; TRBD2 matches at 13 bases. V was clipped by 4 bases and J by 4 bases; unmatched bases: 14. The CDR3 sequence is 18 residues long. Germline CDR1 and CDR2: SGDLS and YYNGEE. The full variable domain, with the rest looked up from reference TRBV9 and TRBJ2-7, is DSGVTQTPKHLITATGQRVTLRCSPRSGDLSVYWYQQSLDQGLQFLIQYYNGEERAKGNILERFSAQQFPDLHSELNLSSLELGDSALYFCASSPGLAGEPSLYEQYFGPGTRLTVT.

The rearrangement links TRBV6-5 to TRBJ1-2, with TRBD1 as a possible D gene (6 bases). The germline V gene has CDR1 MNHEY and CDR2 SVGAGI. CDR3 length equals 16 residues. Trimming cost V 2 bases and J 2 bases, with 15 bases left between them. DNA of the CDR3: TGTGCCAGCAGTTACGGTCCGGGACACCCGAACTATGGCTACACCTTC. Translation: CASSYGPGHPNYGYTF.

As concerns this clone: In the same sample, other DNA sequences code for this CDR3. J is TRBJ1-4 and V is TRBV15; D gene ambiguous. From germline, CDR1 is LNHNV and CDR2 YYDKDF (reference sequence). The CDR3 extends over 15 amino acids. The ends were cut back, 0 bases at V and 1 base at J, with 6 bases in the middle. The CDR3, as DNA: TGTGCCACCAGCAGAGATCGGGGAACTAATGAAAAACTGTTTTTT. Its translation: CATSRDRGTNEKLFF.

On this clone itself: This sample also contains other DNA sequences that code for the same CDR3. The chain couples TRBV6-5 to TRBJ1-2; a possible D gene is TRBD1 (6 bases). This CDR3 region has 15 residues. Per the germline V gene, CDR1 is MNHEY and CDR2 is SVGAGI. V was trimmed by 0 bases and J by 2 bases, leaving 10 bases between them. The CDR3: CASSYSGGSNYGYTF. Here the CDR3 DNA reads TGTGCCAGCAGTTACTCGGGGGGCAGCAACTATGGCTACACCTTC.

The chain's CDR3 is CASSYSGTGSYEQYF. CDR3 sequence (DNA): TGTGCCAGCAGCTACTCCGGGACAGGCTCCTACGAGCAGTACTTC. The chain has TRBV13 and TRBJ2-7; 8 nucleotides agree with TRBD1. From germline, CDR1 is PRHDT and CDR2 FYEKMQ (reference sequence). Trimming took 4 bases from V and 0 from J; bases not matched to a gene: 5. There are 15 residues in the CDR3.

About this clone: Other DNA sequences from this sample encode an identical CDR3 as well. For the CDR3, the DNA is TGCGCCAGCAGCTTGGGTTCCTACAATGAGCAGTTCTTC. Translating it yields CASSLGSYNEQFF. The chain is built from TRBV5-1 and TRBJ2-1; D ambiguous. Trimming shortened V by 0 bases and J by 1 base, and 2 bases separated the two germline ends. CDR1 SGHRS and CDR2 YFSETQ come from the germline V gene. The CDR3 is 13 amino acids.

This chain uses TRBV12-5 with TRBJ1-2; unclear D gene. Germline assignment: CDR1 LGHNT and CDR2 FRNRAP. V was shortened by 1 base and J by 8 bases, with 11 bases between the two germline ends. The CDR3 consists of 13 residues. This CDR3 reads CASGLGSGGGYTF. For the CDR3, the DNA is TGTGCTAGTGGTTTGGGCTCCGGAGGCGGCTACACCTTC.

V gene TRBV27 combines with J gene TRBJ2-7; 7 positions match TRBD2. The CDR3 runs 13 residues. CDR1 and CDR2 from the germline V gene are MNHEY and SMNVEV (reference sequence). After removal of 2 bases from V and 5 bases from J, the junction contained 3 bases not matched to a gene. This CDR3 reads CASSLDGGNEQYF. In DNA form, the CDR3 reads TGTGCCAGCAGTTTAGACGGGGGGAACGAGCAGTACTTC.

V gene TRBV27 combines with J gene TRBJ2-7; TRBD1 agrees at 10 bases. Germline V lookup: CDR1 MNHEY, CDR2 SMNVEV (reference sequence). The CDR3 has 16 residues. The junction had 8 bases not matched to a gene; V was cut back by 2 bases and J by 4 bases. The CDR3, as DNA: TGTGCCAGCAGTTTAATCGCGGGGACAGGGGTGTACGAGCAGTACTTC. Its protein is CASSLIAGTGVYEQYF.

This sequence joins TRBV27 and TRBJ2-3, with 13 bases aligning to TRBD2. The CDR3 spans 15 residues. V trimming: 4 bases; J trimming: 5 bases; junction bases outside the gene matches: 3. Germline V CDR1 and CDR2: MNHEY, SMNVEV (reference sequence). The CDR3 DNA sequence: TGTGCCAGCAGTTCCCGGACTAGCGGGGGAGATACGCAGTATTTT. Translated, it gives CASSSRTSGGDTQYF.

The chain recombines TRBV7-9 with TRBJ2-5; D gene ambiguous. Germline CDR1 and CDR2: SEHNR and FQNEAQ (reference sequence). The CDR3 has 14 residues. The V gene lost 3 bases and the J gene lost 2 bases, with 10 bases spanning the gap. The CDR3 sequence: CASSFPSEQETQYF. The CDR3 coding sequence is TGTGCCAGCAGCTTTCCCAGTGAGCAAGAGACCCAGTACTTC.

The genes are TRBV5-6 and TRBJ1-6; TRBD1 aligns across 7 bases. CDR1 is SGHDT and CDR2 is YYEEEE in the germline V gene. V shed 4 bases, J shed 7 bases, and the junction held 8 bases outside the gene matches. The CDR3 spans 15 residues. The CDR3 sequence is CASSLLTGLNSPLHF. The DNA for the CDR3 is TGTGCCAGCAGCCTCTTGACAGGGTTAAATTCACCCCTCCACTTT.

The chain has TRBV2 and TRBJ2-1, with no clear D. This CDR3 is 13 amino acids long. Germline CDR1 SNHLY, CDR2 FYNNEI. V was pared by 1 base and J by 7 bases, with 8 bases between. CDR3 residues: CASSEVLGNEQFF. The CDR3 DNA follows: TGTGCCAGCAGTGAAGTTTTGGGGAATGAGCAGTTCTTC.

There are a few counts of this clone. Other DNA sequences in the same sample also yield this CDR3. The DNA for the CDR3 is TGTGCCAGCAGCTTGGGGGGAAACACCATATATTTT. Protein: CASSLGGNTIYF. The rearrangement joins TRBV5-4 to TRBJ1-3, with D hard to call. The CDR3 length is 12 residues. With 0 bases removed from V and 4 bases from J, the gap between germline ends came to 2 bases. Germline V lookup: CDR1 SGHNT, CDR2 YYREEE (reference sequence). The entire variable domain, with the rest obtained from reference TRBV5-4 and TRBJ1-3, is as follows: ETGVTQSPTHLIKTRGQQVTLRCSSQSGHNTVSWYQQALGQGPQFIFQYYREEENGRGNFPPRFSGLQFPNYSSELNVNALELDDSALYLCASSLGGNTIYFGEGSWLTVV.

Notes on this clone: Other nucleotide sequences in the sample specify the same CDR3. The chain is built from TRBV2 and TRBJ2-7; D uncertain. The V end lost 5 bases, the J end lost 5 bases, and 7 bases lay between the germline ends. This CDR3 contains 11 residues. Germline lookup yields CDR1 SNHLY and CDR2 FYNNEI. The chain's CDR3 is CASSLSHEQYF. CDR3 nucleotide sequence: TGTGCCAGCAGTCTGTCCCACGAGCAGTACTTC.

The CDR3 nucleotides are TGTGCCAGCAGTGATAAGGACAGACTTAATGAAAAACTGTTTTTT. It yields the protein CASSDKDRLNEKLFF. The gene calls are TRBV6-1 and TRBJ1-4; tentative D call: TRBD1 (6 bases). CDR3 length: 15 residues. CDR1 MNHNS and CDR2 SASEGT come from the germline V gene. Trimming removed 3 bases from V and 4 bases from J, with 12 bases in between.

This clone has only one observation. CDR3 nucleotide sequence: TGCGCCAGCAGCCCAAACCTAGCACAAGGCCCCACAGATACGCAGTATTTT. The encoded protein is CASSPNLAQGPTDTQYF. The gene calls are TRBV5-1 and TRBJ2-3; D might be TRBD2 (5 bases). The V end was cut by 4 bases, the J end by 2 bases, with 20 bases between. Germline values: CDR1 SGHRS, CDR2 YFSETQ. This CDR3 is 17 amino acids long.

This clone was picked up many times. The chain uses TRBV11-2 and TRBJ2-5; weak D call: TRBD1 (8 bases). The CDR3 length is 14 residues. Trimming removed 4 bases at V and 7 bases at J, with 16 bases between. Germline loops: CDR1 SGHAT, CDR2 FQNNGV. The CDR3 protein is CASSYTGGGGTQYF. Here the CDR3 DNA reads TGTGCCAGCAGCTACACAGGGGGGGGAGGGACCCAGTACTTC.

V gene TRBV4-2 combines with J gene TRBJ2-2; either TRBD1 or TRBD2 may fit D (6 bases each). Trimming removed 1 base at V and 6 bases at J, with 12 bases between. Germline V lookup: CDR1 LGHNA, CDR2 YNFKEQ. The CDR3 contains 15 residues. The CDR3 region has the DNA TGTGCCAGCAGCCAAGGGAGGGGGGAGGCCGGGGAGCTGTTTTTT. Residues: CASSQGRGEAGELFF.

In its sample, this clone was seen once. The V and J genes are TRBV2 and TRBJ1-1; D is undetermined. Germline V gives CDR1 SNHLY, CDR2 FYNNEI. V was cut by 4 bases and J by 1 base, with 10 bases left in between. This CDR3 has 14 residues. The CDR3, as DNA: TGTGCCAGCAGTGCCGGGCCATGGAACACTGAAGCTTTCTTT. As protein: CASSAGPWNTEAFF. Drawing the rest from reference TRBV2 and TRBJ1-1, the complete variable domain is EPEVTQTPSHQVTQMGQEVILRCVPISNHLYFYWYRQILGQKVEFLVSFYNNEISEKSEIFDDQFSVERPDGSNFTLKIRSTKLEDSAMYFCASSAGPWNTEAFFGQGTRLTVV.

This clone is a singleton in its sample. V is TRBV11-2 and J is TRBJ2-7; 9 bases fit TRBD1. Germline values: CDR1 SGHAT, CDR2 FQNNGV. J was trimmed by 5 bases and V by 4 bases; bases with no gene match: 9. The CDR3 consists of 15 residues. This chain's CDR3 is CASSSPGTGFDEQYF. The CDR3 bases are TGTGCCAGCAGCTCCCCCGGGACAGGGTTCGACGAGCAGTACTTC. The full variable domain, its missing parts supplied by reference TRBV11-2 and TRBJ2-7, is EAGVAQSPRYKIIEKRQSVAFWCNPISGHATLYWYQQILGQGPKLLIQFQNNGVVDDSQLPKDRFSAERLKGVDSTLKIQPAKLEDSAVYLCASSSPGTGFDEQYFGPGTRLTVT.